This TCR beta chain was obtained from a study of beta chain features in type 1 diabetes. Study details: Researchers looked at about 110 million sorted cells across all samples.

CDR3 length: 18 residues. Looked up from germline, CDR1 is MGHDK and CDR2 is SYGVNS. Trimming at V came to 4 bases and at J to 1 base, leaving 16 bases not matched to a gene. Overall study findings and caveats: Researchers reported that naive, central memory and Treg TCRB repertoires appeared more similar in patients than in healthy donors. In every one of the four CD4+ subsets, TCRB CDR3s were moderately but significantly shorter in Type 1 diabetes patients.

The study reverse transcribed the entire isolated RNA, so it sequenced expressed TCRB transcripts. Libraries were prepared by immunoSEQ multiplex PCR; TCRdb keeps only in-frame clonotypes and omits some of them. The profile covers over 700,000 clones, with 15% to 20% appearing a single time and 0.02% to 0.03% taken by the ten largest. Concerning this clone itself: The antigen is not known.

The origin of this receptor is a young woman in good health. Sequencing was performed on naive CD4+ T cells from blood. The chain links TRBV25-1 to TRBJ2-7; 7 bases map to TRBD1. DNA for the CDR3: TGTGCCAGCAGTGGGTACTCCGGGACAGCCAACGGGTCCTACGAGCAGTACTTC. Its protein product is CASSGYSGTANGSYEQYF.